This TCR beta chain was sequenced during a study of memory CD4+ T cells and cytomegalovirus serostatus. Overall study: Of the healthy Belgian adults, several were CMV seropositive and 20 to 30 seronegative.

The study's findings and limits: About 40% of the roughly 160 known CMV-associated TCRbeta sequences appeared in CD4+ memory.

The germline V gene has CDR1 SGHDT and CDR2 YYEEEE. V lost 3 bases, J lost 8 bases, and 13 bases stayed unmatched. The CDR3 consists of 16 residues. Comment on this clone: Its specificity is unknown.

This table comes from immunoSEQ multiplex PCR, and its TCRdb copy is limited to in-frame clones, with some not included. The top ten clones hold around 0.75% of a sample with 65,000 to 95,000 clones, approximately 80% of them seen once. Single viable CD3+CD4+CD8-CD45RO+ cells were sorted as the memory CD4+ T cells. Donors' CMV status reflects serum IgG against pp150, pp28, p38, p52. Sequencing used memory CD4+ T cells from blood. The chain employs TRBV5-6 and TRBJ1-4; 7 bases fit TRBD1. This sequence was found in an adult in good health and CMV-seronegative. CDR3 in DNA: TGTGCCAGCAGCTCACGTGCAGGGGGGCCTTTGGAAAAACTGTTTTTT. It yields the protein CASSSRAGGPLEKLFF.